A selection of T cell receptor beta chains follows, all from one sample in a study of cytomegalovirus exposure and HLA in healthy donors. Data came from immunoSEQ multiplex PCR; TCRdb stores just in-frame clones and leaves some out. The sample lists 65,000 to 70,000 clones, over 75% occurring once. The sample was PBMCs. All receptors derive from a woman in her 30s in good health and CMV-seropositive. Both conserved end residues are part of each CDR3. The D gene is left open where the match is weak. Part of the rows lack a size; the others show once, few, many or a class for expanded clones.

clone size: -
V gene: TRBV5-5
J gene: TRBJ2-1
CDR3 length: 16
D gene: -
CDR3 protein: CASSLDPRVRGNEQFF
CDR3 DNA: TGTGCCAGCAGCTTGGATCCCCGGGTGAGAGGCAATGAGCAGTTCTTC

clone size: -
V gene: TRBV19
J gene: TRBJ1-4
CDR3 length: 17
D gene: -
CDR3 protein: CASTPRRTGTTNEKLFF
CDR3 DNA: TGTGCCAGTACCCCTCGGAGAACCGGGACAACTAATGAAAAACTGTTTTTT

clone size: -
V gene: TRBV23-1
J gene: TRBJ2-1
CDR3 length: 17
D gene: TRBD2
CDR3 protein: CASSQSRSSGSLNEQFF
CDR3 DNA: TGCGCCAGCAGTCAATCTCGCAGTAGCGGGAGTCTCAATGAGCAGTTCTTC

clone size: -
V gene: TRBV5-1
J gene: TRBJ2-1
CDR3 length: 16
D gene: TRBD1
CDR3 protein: CASSSGQGSTYNEQFF
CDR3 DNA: TGCGCCAGCAGCTCGGGACAGGGGTCGACCTACAATGAGCAGTTCTTC

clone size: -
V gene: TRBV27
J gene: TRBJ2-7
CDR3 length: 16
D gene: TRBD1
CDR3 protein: CASSFLGQGGKYEQYF
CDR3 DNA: TGTGCCAGCAGTTTCCTCGGACAGGGGGGGAAATACGAGCAGTACTTC

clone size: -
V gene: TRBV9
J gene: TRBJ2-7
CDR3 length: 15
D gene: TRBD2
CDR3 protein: CASSVVAGFLQEQYF
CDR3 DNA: TGTGCCAGCAGCGTCGTAGCGGGATTCCTACAAGAGCAGTACTTC

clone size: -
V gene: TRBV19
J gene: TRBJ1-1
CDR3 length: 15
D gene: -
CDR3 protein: CASGPDAMVRTEAFF
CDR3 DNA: TGTGCCAGTGGCCCGGACGCAATGGTCAGGACTGAAGCTTTCTTC

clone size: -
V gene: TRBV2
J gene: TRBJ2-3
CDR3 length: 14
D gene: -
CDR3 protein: CASSPQAGTDTQYF
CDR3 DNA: TGTGCCAGCAGTCCCCAAGCCGGCACAGATACGCAGTATTTT

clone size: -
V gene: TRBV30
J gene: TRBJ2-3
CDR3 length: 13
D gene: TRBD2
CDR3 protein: CAWRREGPDTQYF
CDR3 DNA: TGTGCCTGGAGGCGGGAGGGCCCAGATACGCAGTATTTT

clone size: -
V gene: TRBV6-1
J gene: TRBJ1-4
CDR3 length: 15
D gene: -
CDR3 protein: CASSGPTSPNEKLFF
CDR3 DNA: TGTGCCAGCAGTGGCCCGACATCCCCTAATGAAAAACTGTTTTTT

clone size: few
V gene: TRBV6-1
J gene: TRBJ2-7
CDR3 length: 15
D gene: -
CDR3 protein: CASSEARGRPYEQYF
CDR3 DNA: TGTGCCAGCAGTGAAGCGCGGGGTCGGCCCTACGAGCAGTACTTC

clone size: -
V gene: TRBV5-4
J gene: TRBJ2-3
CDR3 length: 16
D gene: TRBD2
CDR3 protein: CASSQRSGSGVDTQYF
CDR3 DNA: TGTGCCAGCAGCCAGAGGAGCGGGAGTGGGGTAGATACGCAGTATTTT

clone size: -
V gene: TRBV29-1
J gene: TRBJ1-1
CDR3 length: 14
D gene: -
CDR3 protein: CSVKGHLLETEAFF
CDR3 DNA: TGCAGCGTTAAAGGGCACCTTTTGGAGACTGAAGCTTTCTTT

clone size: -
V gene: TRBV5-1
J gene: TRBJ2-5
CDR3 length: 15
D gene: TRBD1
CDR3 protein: CASSLGQGVFEAQYF
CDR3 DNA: TGCGCCAGCAGCTTGGGTCAGGGGGTATTTGAGGCCCAGTACTTC

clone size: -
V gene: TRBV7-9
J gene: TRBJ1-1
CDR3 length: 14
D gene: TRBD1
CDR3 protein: CASSSTGNLGEAFF
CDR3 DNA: TGTGCCAGCAGCTCGACAGGGAATTTGGGCGAAGCTTTCTTT

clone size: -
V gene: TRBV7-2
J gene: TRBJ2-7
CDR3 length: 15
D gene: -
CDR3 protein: CASSLEDHPSYEQYF
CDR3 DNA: TGTGCCAGCAGTCTAGAAGACCACCCTTCCTACGAGCAGTACTTC

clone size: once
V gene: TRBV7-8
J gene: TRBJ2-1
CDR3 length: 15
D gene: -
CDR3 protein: CASSGDTSSYNEQFF
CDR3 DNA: TGTGCCAGCAGCGGAGATACTAGCTCCTACAATGAGCAGTTCTTC

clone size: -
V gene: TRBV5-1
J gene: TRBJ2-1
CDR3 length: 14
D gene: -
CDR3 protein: CASSLEPAYNEQFF
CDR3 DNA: TGCGCCAGCAGCTTGGAGCCCGCGTACAATGAGCAGTTCTTC